The 31 T cell receptor beta chains in this list originate from one sample, sequenced in a study of cytotoxic CD8 clonotypes in ibrutinib-treated CLL. Sequenced by immunoSEQ multiplex PCR; TCRdb stores in-frame clones only, minus some. The top ten hold around a third of the sample, which has approximately 120,000 clones, roughly 57% seen once. The material sequenced was PBMCs, taken after 24 months of ibrutinib treatment. These receptors originate from a human donor with chronic lymphocytic leukemia.

This clone was counted once. The chain combines TRBV5-1 with TRBJ2-1, with 9 positions matching TRBD2. V trimming: 3 bases; J trimming: 7 bases; junction bases outside the gene matches: 11. The CDR3 is 16 amino acids. The germline V gene encodes CDR1 SGHRS and CDR2 YFSETQ. CDR3 loop: CASSYSPSGMGNEQFF. The CDR3 DNA sequence: TGCGCCAGCAGCTACTCCCCTAGCGGGATGGGGAATGAGCAGTTCTTC.

The V call is TRBV5-4, the J call TRBJ2-7; 12 bases map to TRBD2. V shed 5 bases and J 8 bases; nucleotides not matched to a gene: 8. Germline CDR1 reads SGHNT; CDR2 reads YYREEE (reference sequence). This CDR3 has 14 amino acids. This CDR3 reads CASRSGTSGFKQYF. CDR3 nucleotide sequence: TGTGCCAGCAGAAGTGGGACTAGCGGGTTCAAGCAGTACTTC.

The rearrangement links TRBV15 to TRBJ2-7; 9 nucleotides agree with TRBD1. Germline lookup yields CDR1 LNHNV and CDR2 YYDKDF (reference sequence). This CDR3 region has 16 residues. V gave up 8 bases and J gave up 4 bases; unmatched junction bases: 15. The DNA of the CDR3 is TGTGCCACCGAACCCGGGACAGGGAAGGAGGGATACGAGCAGTACTTC. Residues: CATEPGTGKEGYEQYF.

The chain's CDR3 is CASSQEIGRSYEQYF. CDR3 sequence (DNA): TGTGCCAGCAGCCAAGAGATAGGACGGTCCTACGAGCAGTACTTC. The rearrangement links TRBV4-2 to TRBJ2-7; D gene unclear. V was cut by 0 bases and J by 1 base, with 10 bases left in between. Germline CDR1 LGHNA, CDR2 YNFKEQ. The CDR3 has 15 amino acids.

This chain uses TRBV9 with TRBJ2-3; 14 positions agree with TRBD2. This CDR3 has 19 amino acids. Germline CDR1 is SGDLS and CDR2 is YYNGEE. The trim removed 1 base at V and 0 bases at J, leaving 7 bases unmatched. CDR3 sequence (DNA): TGTGCCAGCAGCGTACTTGGGACTAGCGGGGGAACTAGCACAGATACGCAGTATTTT. Translating it yields CASSVLGTSGGTSTDTQYF.

This clone was counted only a few times. The chain has TRBV11-3 and TRBJ2-5; D unresolved. The germline V gene has CDR1 SGHNT and CDR2 YENEEA. CDR3 length: 15 amino acids. Between the trimmed V and J ends, which lost 5 bases and 4 bases, there was a span of 17 bases. DNA for the CDR3: TGTGCCAGCAGCCCCCCTCAGGCCCCCACAGAGACCCAGTACTTC. It specifies CASSPPQAPTETQYF.

J is TRBJ1-3 and V is TRBV11-2; TRBD1 aligns across 7 bases. With 2 bases clipped from V and 4 bases from J, the junction kept 2 bases outside the gene matches. This CDR3 contains 14 residues. CDR1 is SGHAT and CDR2 is FQNNGV in the germline V gene. In DNA, the CDR3 is TGTGCCAGCAGCTTACAACAGGGGGGAAACACCATATATTTT. Protein product: CASSLQQGGNTIYF. The whole variable domain, remainder taken from reference TRBV11-2 and TRBJ1-3, is EAGVAQSPRYKIIEKRQSVAFWCNPISGHATLYWYQQILGQGPKLLIQFQNNGVVDDSQLPKDRFSAERLKGVDSTLKIQPAKLEDSAVYLCASSLQQGGNTIYFGEGSWLTVV.

The rearrangement joins TRBV7-9 to TRBJ1-3; the D is unclear. The CDR3 has 16 residues. CDR1 SEHNR and CDR2 FQNEAQ come from the germline V gene (reference sequence). Trimming took 8 bases from V and 0 from J, leaving 17 bases between them. CDR3 coding DNA: TGTGCCAGCCTTTCCCCCCAAAGTAACTCTGGAAACACCATATATTTT. Its translation is CASLSPQSNSGNTIYF.

This chain links TRBV29-1 with TRBJ2-7; D tentatively reads TRBD1 or TRBD2 (7 bases each). The CDR3 contains 13 residues. Trimming left V 4 bases short and J 3 bases short, with 13 bases between. The germline gives CDR1 SQVTM, CDR2 ANQGSEA. The CDR3 loop reads CSVAGGGYYEQYF. As DNA, the CDR3 is TGCAGCGTTGCAGGGGGAGGGTACTACGAGCAGTACTTC.

This clone was seen a handful of times. Here the CDR3 reads CASSLVVGRETQYF. DNA for the CDR3: TGTGCCAGCAGCTTAGTTGTCGGGAGGGAGACCCAGTACTTC. This chain uses TRBV11-3 with TRBJ2-5, with 7 nucleotides matching TRBD2. Germline V gene data show CDR1 as SGHNT and CDR2 as YENEEA. CDR3 size: 14 residues. With 1 base clipped from V and 5 bases from J, the junction kept 4 bases outside the gene matches.

The CDR3 region is CASSLTGALAGVQETQYF. CDR3 in DNA: TGTGCCAGCAGCTTAACGGGCGCCCTAGCGGGGGTGCAAGAGACCCAGTACTTC. The chain links TRBV7-3 to TRBJ2-5; 10 nucleotides agree with TRBD2. V trimming: 0 bases; J trimming: 2 bases; junction bases outside the gene matches: 9. The germline V gene has CDR1 SGHTA and CDR2 FQGTGA. CDR3 size: 18 residues.

This rearrangement joins TRBV6-4 to TRBJ2-3; 10 bases are shared with TRBD2. The J segment lost 3 bases and the V segment lost 4 bases, leaving 7 bases of the junction unmatched. This CDR3 has 16 amino acids. Germline CDR1 is MRHNA and CDR2 is SNTAGT. As DNA, the CDR3 is TGTGCCAGCAGTGCTGGGGCTAGCGGGGGAACAGATACGCAGTATTTT. It yields the protein CASSAGASGGTDTQYF.

This rearrangement joins TRBV30 to TRBJ1-2, with D maybe TRBD1 (5 bases). Germline-derived CDR1 and CDR2 are GTSNPN and SVGIG (reference sequence). V lost 4 bases and J 4 bases, leaving 19 bases between the germline ends. This CDR3 has 15 amino acids. The chain's CDR3 is CAWKGTAIAGYGYTF. DNA for the CDR3: TGTGCCTGGAAAGGGACTGCCATTGCGGGCTATGGCTACACCTTC.

The CDR3 DNA is TGTGCCAGCAGCTTGCAGCTAGTCGGGAATTTGAGAAATGAGCAGTTCTTC. It encodes CASSLQLVGNLRNEQFF. The chain uses TRBV11-3 and TRBJ2-1, with D perhaps TRBD2 (5 bases). With 3 bases removed from V and 7 bases from J, the gap between germline ends came to 22 bases. Germline V gene data show CDR1 as SGHNT and CDR2 as YENEEA. This CDR3 comprises 17 residues.

This chain links TRBV5-1 with TRBJ1-2; TRBD1 matches 7 bases. Germline CDR1 reads SGHRS; CDR2 reads YFSETQ. V lost 5 bases to trimming and J lost 6 bases; unmatched junction nucleotides: 7. The CDR3 contains 13 residues. The CDR3 nucleotides read TGCGCCAGCAGACCGACAGGGAGTAATGGCTACACCTTC. It encodes CASRPTGSNGYTF.

This chain uses TRBV1 with TRBJ1-1. TRBV1 is annotated as a pseudogene. The CDR3 extends over 14 amino acids. CDR3 sequence (DNA): TGCACCAGCAGCCAAGACATGGCGGGGACTGAAGCTTTCTTT. Residues: CTSSQDMAGTEAFF.

Notes on this clone: Different DNA sequences within this sample yield the same CDR3. The chain is built from TRBV4-2 and TRBJ2-2; D remains ambiguous. V gave up 1 base and J gave up 1 base, with 4 bases separating them. The CDR3 totals 14 residues. Germline V gives CDR1 LGHNA, CDR2 YNFKEQ. CDR3 sequence reads: CASSQVLNTGELFF. DNA of the CDR3: TGTGCCAGCAGCCAAGTTTTGAACACCGGGGAGCTGTTTTTT.

This clone was detected only once. This chain uses TRBV30 with TRBJ1-1; D is unresolved. Germline V CDR1 and CDR2: GTSNPN, SVGIG (reference sequence). With 4 bases removed from V and 0 bases from J, the gap between germline ends came to 6 bases. The CDR3 covers 12 residues. The CDR3 loop is CAWKPMNTEAFF. The CDR3, as DNA: TGTGCCTGGAAACCCATGAACACTGAAGCTTTCTTT.

This chain links TRBV11-2 with TRBJ1-3; 9 bases line up with TRBD1. The CDR3 is 19 residues long. Trimming took 2 bases from V and 0 from J; bases not matched to a gene: 11. Germline-derived CDR1 and CDR2 are SGHAT and FQNNGV. In DNA form, the CDR3 reads TGTGCCAGCAGCTTACGAACTAGGACAGGGGCAAACTCTGGAAACACCATATATTTT. Translating it yields CASSLRTRTGANSGNTIYF.

This clone has at least ten counts. The V call is TRBV7-3, the J call TRBJ1-1; D call uncertain. V lost 0 bases to trimming and J lost 1 base, with 6 bases between them. The germline CDR1 and CDR2 sequences are SGHTA and FQGTGA. This CDR3 has 14 amino acids. CDR3 nucleotide sequence: TGTGCCAGCAGCTTAACTGCCTCGAACACTGAAGCTTTCTTT. Translated: CASSLTASNTEAFF.

This rearrangement joins TRBV30 to TRBJ1-2; TRBD1 matches at 9 bases. The germline V gene encodes CDR1 GTSNPN and CDR2 SVGIG (reference sequence). The CDR3 has 13 amino acids. V lost 4 bases, J lost 7 bases, and 7 bases stayed unmatched. This chain's CDR3 is CAWNPGQGGGYTF. The CDR3 coding sequence is TGTGCCTGGAATCCGGGACAGGGAGGTGGCTACACCTTC.

This clone was detected only a few times. The V and J genes are TRBV15 and TRBJ1-2; no clear D. Germline V gives CDR1 LNHNV, CDR2 YYDKDF (reference sequence). V shed 7 bases and J shed 4 bases, with 19 bases lying between them. The CDR3 has 15 amino acids. For the CDR3, the DNA is TGTGCCACCAAGAGCGATAATCTGGGTTTCTATGGCTACACCTTC. Its protein is CATKSDNLGFYGYTF.

This chain uses TRBV5-1 with TRBJ2-1; the D is unclear. Germline V lookup: CDR1 SGHRS, CDR2 YFSETQ. Between the trimmed V and J ends, which lost 4 bases and 3 bases, there was a span of 8 bases. The CDR3 spans 13 residues. CDR3 nucleotides: TGCGCCAGCAGCCCGGGTCTCTACAATGAGCAGTTCTTC. It is translated as CASSPGLYNEQFF.

The chain couples TRBV19 to TRBJ2-4, with no clear D. This CDR3 is 12 amino acids long. CDR1 is LNHDA and CDR2 is SQIVND in the germline V gene (reference sequence). Trimming shortened V by 5 bases and J by 9 bases, and 11 bases separated the two germline ends. CDR3 sequence (DNA): TGTGCCAGTAGTGCCCCAGGTGGCATTCAGTACTTC. Its protein product is CASSAPGGIQYF.

V is TRBV6-6 and J is TRBJ1-2, with no clear D. The V end was cut by 5 bases, the J end by 6 bases, with 10 bases between. The CDR3 spans 12 residues. Looked up from germline, CDR1 is MNHNY and CDR2 is SVGAGI (reference sequence). The CDR3 sequence: CASSVYRNGYTF. The CDR3 nucleotides read TGTGCCAGCAGTGTCTACAGAAATGGCTACACCTTC.

This chain links TRBV15 with TRBJ2-3; D is ambiguous. Germline CDR1 is LNHNV and CDR2 is YYDKDF (reference sequence). This CDR3 region has 15 residues. Trimming took 3 bases from V and 2 from J, leaving 12 bases between them. The chain's CDR3 is CATSSSPTLTDTQYF. As DNA, the CDR3 is TGTGCCACCAGCAGTTCTCCGACACTCACAGATACGCAGTATTTT. Supplemented by reference TRBV15 and TRBJ2-3, the full variable domain reads DAMVIQNPRYQVTQFGKPVTLSCSQTLNHNVMYWYQQKSSQAPKLLFHYYDKDFNNEADTPDNFQSRRPNTSFCFLDIRSPGLGDTAMYLCATSSSPTLTDTQYFGPGTRLTVL.

The chain combines TRBV7-2 with TRBJ2-5; 11 bases map to TRBD2. Unmatched junction bases numbered 15, after V lost 4 bases and J lost 5 bases. Germline CDR1 SGHTA, CDR2 FQGNSA. CDR3 size: 18 residues. The CDR3 here is CASSSRGLAGGPRETQYF. The CDR3 DNA reads as TGTGCCAGCAGCTCCCGAGGGTTAGCGGGGGGGCCCCGGGAGACCCAGTACTTC. The complete variable domain, with remaining parts taken from reference TRBV7-2 and TRBJ2-5, reads GAGVSQSPSNKVTEKGKDVELRCDPISGHTALYWYRQSLGQGLEFLIYFQGNSAPDKSGLPSDRFSAERTGGSVSTLTIQRTQQEDSAVYLCASSSRGLAGGPRETQYFGPGTRLLVL.

This rearrangement joins TRBV5-8 to TRBJ2-3; 8 bases agree with TRBD1. The germline V gene encodes CDR1 SGHTS and CDR2 YDEGEE. CDR3 length equals 17 residues. With 4 bases clipped from V and 5 bases from J, the junction kept 15 bases outside the gene matches. CDR3 loop: CASSLRPGQAILDTQYF. DNA of the CDR3: TGTGCCAGCAGCCTGCGCCCGGGACAGGCGATATTAGATACGCAGTATTTT.

This clone was recorded a few times. This sequence joins TRBV9 and TRBJ1-5; maybe TRBD1 (5 bases). With 0 bases removed from V and 6 bases from J, the gap between germline ends came to 13 bases. CDR1 and CDR2 from the germline V gene are SGDLS and YYNGEE. This CDR3 has 15 amino acids. The CDR3 is CASSVEGAEGQPQHF. The CDR3 region has the DNA TGTGCCAGCAGCGTAGAAGGGGCGGAGGGTCAGCCCCAGCATTTT.

This clone was recorded only once. The chain links TRBV7-2 to TRBJ2-1, with D maybe TRBD1 (5 bases). Trimming shortened V by 4 bases and J by 2 bases, and 12 bases separated the two germline ends. The germline gives CDR1 SGHTA, CDR2 FQGNSA. The CDR3 spans 15 residues. CDR3 sequence reads: CASSSDRATYNEQFF. CDR3 in DNA: TGTGCCAGCAGCTCCGACAGAGCGACCTACAATGAGCAGTTCTTC.

The rearrangement links TRBV4-1 to TRBJ2-1; the match to TRBD2 covers 8 bases. The CDR3 has 19 residues. The trim removed 0 bases at V and 3 bases at J, leaving 13 bases unmatched. The germline gives CDR1 MGHRA, CDR2 YSYEKL. CDR3 amino acids: CASSQDQIAGNAFYNEQFF. The CDR3 DNA is TGCGCCAGCAGCCAAGATCAAATAGCGGGGAATGCTTTCTACAATGAGCAGTTCTTC.